A single sample gave rise to the 22 T cell receptor beta chains below, sequenced in a study of blood T cells in healthy people across ages. Through a sample-barcoded 5' primer and a J-beta primer mix, a second PCR was run for roughly 6 to 11 cycles. TCRdb reanalysed the 5' RACE reads using MiXCR and keeps one entry per CDR3 protein. The sample lists roughly 1.6 million distinct CDR3 sequences; almost 35% were seen once. Sequencing used blood. The receptors come from a woman in her twenties or thirties in good health.

The genes are TRBV4-1 and TRBJ1-5; D gene ambiguous. The length of the CDR3 is 16 residues. The germline V gene encodes CDR1 MGHRA and CDR2 YSYEKL. Between the trimmed V and J ends, which lost 3 bases and 2 bases, there was a span of 14 bases. CDR3 in DNA: TGCGCCAGCAGCCACGATTCGGGAAGGGGCAATCAGCCCCAGCATTTT. Its translation is CASSHDSGRGNQPQHF.

The chain has TRBV27 and TRBJ2-3; D gene uncertain. V lost 5 bases to trimming and J lost 7 bases, with 19 bases between them. The CDR3 totals 15 residues. Germline values: CDR1 MNHEY, CDR2 SMNVEV (reference sequence). The CDR3 nucleotides read TGTGCCAGCAGTCCGTTACCAATGGCACCCAATACGCAGTATTTT. Its protein is CASSPLPMAPNTQYF.

This clonotype has only a few counts. The CDR3 protein is CASTGTGFYNEQFF. The CDR3 region has the DNA TGTGCCAGCACCGGGACAGGCTTCTACAATGAGCAGTTCTTC. This rearrangement joins TRBV5-5 to TRBJ2-1, with TRBD1 identical over 8 bases. There are 14 residues in the CDR3. Trimming cost V 6 bases and J 3 bases; bases outside gene matches: 5. Germline V gene data show CDR1 as SGHKS and CDR2 as YYEKEE (reference sequence).

The chain uses TRBV12-3 or TRBV12-4 and TRBJ1-1; a weak D match, TRBD1 (6 bases). Trimming cost V 3 bases and J 8 bases, with 13 bases left between them. CDR3 size: 13 residues. CDR3 DNA: TGTGCCAGCAGTTTCTTCCCGGGGGCAGAAGCTTTCTTT. Encoded protein: CASSFFPGAEAFF.

This clonotype came up once. The junction does not match germline at one end; this may be a read error. The chain's CDR3 is CASTTGTNNPPLHF. CDR3 DNA sequence: TGTGCCAGCACAACGGGCACGAATAATCCACCCCTCCACTTT. This chain links TRBV2 with TRBJ1-6; D call uncertain. The CDR3 loop spans 14 amino acids. Germline assignment: CDR1 SNHLY and CDR2 FYNNEI.

The sample holds one count of this clonotype. This chain connects TRBV27 to TRBJ2-3; D is tentatively TRBD1 or TRBD2 (5 bases each). This CDR3 has 18 residues. The V end was cut by 7 bases, the J end by 3 bases, with 26 bases between. CDR1 and CDR2 from the germline V gene are MNHEY and SMNVEV (reference sequence). The DNA for the CDR3 is TGTGCCAGCACCCAGTTTAGGGGACCGAAAGGATTAACAGATACGCAGTATTTT. Translated, it gives CASTQFRGPKGLTDTQYF.

This rearrangement joins TRBV7-3 to TRBJ2-3; 9 bases agree with TRBD2. Trimming cost V 2 bases and J 7 bases; bases outside gene matches: 7. CDR3 size: 15 residues. CDR1 and CDR2 (germline): SGHTA, FQGTGA. In nucleotides, the CDR3 is TGTGCCAGCAGCTTACTGGCGGGGGGGAGGCATACGCAGTATTTT. Protein sequence: CASSLLAGGRHTQYF.

As regards this clonotype: It is likely a read error, because the conserved phenylalanine at the end of the CDR3 is missing. The chain links TRBV7-9 to TRBJ1-5, with 7 bases identical to TRBD1. Trimming cost V 3 bases and J 5 bases; bases outside gene matches: 10. Germline-derived CDR1 and CDR2 are SEHNR and FQNEAQ (reference sequence). The CDR3 has 16 residues. For the CDR3, the DNA is TGTGCCAGCAGCTTGACAGGGTACGGACAGGATCAGCCCCAGCATTAT. Its translation: CASSLTGYGQDQPQHY.

This clonotype is a singleton in its sample. This may be a read error, as it is one base from a much larger clone. The chain combines TRBV7-6 with TRBJ2-1; D unresolved. Trimming left V 5 bases short and J 10 bases short, with 12 bases between. Germline values: CDR1 SGHVS, CDR2 FNYEAQ. This CDR3 is 12 amino acids long. Here the CDR3 reads CASSPLSYEQFF. As DNA, the CDR3 is TGTGCCAGCAGCCCCCTCTCCTACGAGCAGTTCTTC.

The chain has TRBV6-5 and TRBJ2-1; the match to TRBD2 covers 11 bases. Germline trimming cut 2 bases from V and 8 bases from J; bases unmatched to any gene: 11. The germline V gene has CDR1 MNHEY and CDR2 SVGAGI. CDR3 size: 17 residues. As DNA, the CDR3 is TGTGCCAGCAGTTACACCGGGACTAGCGGCTCCTTCGATGAGCAGTTCTTC. It is translated as CASSYTGTSGSFDEQFF.

This clonotype was seen a handful of times. This sequence joins TRBV28 and TRBJ2-1; D gene ambiguous. Germline V lookup: CDR1 MDHEN, CDR2 SYDVKM. The CDR3 consists of 13 residues. Trimming pared 2 bases from V and 8 bases from J, leaving 10 bases between. As DNA, the CDR3 is TGTGCCAGCAGTTTAAGGCAGGTTTATGAGCAGTTCTTC. The encoded protein is CASSLRQVYEQFF.

To note about this clonotype: This could be a read error, since a much larger clone is one nucleotide away. The CDR3 here is CGARDPFGTGYLNSNQPQHF. The CDR3 nucleotides read TGCGGTGCTAGAGATCCGTTCGGGACAGGGTACCTCAATAGCAATCAGCCCCAGCATTTT. The chain couples TRBV20-1 to TRBJ1-5; 9 nucleotides align to TRBD1. Germline CDR1 and CDR2: DFQATT and SNEGSKA (reference sequence). This CDR3 is built from 20 residues.

This clonotype came up once. The chain is built from TRBV5-1 and TRBJ1-5, with no clear D. V was trimmed by 6 bases and J by 7 bases, leaving 20 bases between them. The CDR3 extends over 15 amino acids. Germline lookup yields CDR1 SGHRS and CDR2 YFSETQ. The CDR3 region has the DNA TGCGCCAGCAACCGAGTACCGGGTCTGCGGCAGCCCCAGCATTTT. It is translated as CASNRVPGLRQPQHF. Complete variable domain (other parts from reference TRBV5-1 and TRBJ1-5): KAGVTQTPRYLIKTRGQQVTLSCSPISGHRSVSWYQQTPGQGLQFLFEYFSETQRNKGNFPGRFSGRQFSNSRSEMNVSTLELGDSALYLCASNRVPGLRQPQHFGDGTRLSIL.

This clonotype came up a few times. The chain employs TRBV7-2 and TRBJ2-3; TRBD2 is a possible D gene (5 bases). The CDR3 is made up of 16 amino acids. The germline CDR1 and CDR2 sequences are SGHTA and FQGNSA. V was cut by 5 bases and J by 0 bases, with 15 bases left in between. The CDR3 sequence: CASSQGLSPSTDTQYF. The CDR3 bases are TGTGCCAGCAGCCAAGGACTTTCCCCTAGCACAGATACGCAGTATTTT.

This chain links TRBV6-1 with TRBJ2-4; unclear D gene. Trimming cost V 3 bases and J 10 bases, with 4 bases left between them. This CDR3 contains 10 residues. Germline V gene lookup returns CDR1 MNHNS and CDR2 SASEGT. Here the CDR3 DNA reads TGTGCCAGCAGTGAGAATATTCAGTACTTC. As protein: CASSENIQYF.

The chain is built from TRBV20-1 and TRBJ2-3; D gene uncertain. CDR1 is DFQATT, CDR2 SNEGSKA, per germline (reference sequence). The V and J ends lost 6 bases and 7 bases respectively, with 14 bases between them. The CDR3 extends over 12 amino acids. DNA of the CDR3: TGCAGTGCCCCGGACCGCTTTTATACGCAGTATTTT. Amino acid sequence: CSAPDRFYTQYF.

This clonotype was detected only a few times. The chain uses TRBV7-9 and TRBJ1-2, with D possibly being TRBD1 (5 bases). CDR3 length equals 14 residues. V was pared by 0 bases and J by 1 base, with 6 bases between. From germline, CDR1 is SEHNR and CDR2 FQNEAQ (reference sequence). CDR3 amino acids: CASSLARVNYGYTF. The CDR3 DNA is TGTGCCAGCAGCTTAGCCAGGGTTAACTATGGCTACACCTTC.

To note about this clonotype: Germline and junction disagree at one end, which may indicate a read error. This chain uses TRBV6-5 with TRBJ1-1, with D possibly being TRBD1 (5 bases). Germline assignment: CDR1 MNHEY and CDR2 SVGAGI. There are 14 residues in the CDR3. In DNA form, the CDR3 reads TGTGCCAGCAGTTACGGGGGTGAGAACACTGAAACTTTCTTT. Translated: CASSYGGENTETFF.

The chain combines TRBV7-9 with TRBJ2-7; TRBD2 agrees at 7 bases. Germline V gene sequence: CDR1 SEHNR, CDR2 FQNEAQ (reference sequence). Trimming removed 5 bases from V and 1 base from J; junction bases left unmatched: 11. The CDR3 spans 16 residues. The CDR3 DNA reads TGTGCCAGCAGCGGGGGTCTAGCGGCGATTTCCTACGAGCAGTACTTC. Translated: CASSGGLAAISYEQYF. The whole variable domain, remainder taken from reference TRBV7-9 and TRBJ2-7, is DTGVSQNPRHKITKRGQNVTFRCDPISEHNRLYWYRQTLGQGPEFLTYFQNEAQLEKSRLLSDRFSAERPKGSFSTLEIQRTEQGDSAMYLCASSGGLAAISYEQYFGPGTRLTVT.

The J gene is TRBJ2-5, the V gene TRBV9; D gene ambiguous. Looked up from germline, CDR1 is SGDLS and CDR2 is YYNGEE. V lost 0 bases, J lost 3 bases, and 6 bases lay in between. The CDR3 is 13 residues long. Here the CDR3 reads CASSVAPEETQYF. The DNA for the CDR3 is TGTGCCAGCAGCGTAGCCCCCGAAGAGACCCAGTACTTC. The full variable domain, rest sourced from reference TRBV9 and TRBJ2-5, is DSGVTQTPKHLITATGQRVTLRCSPRSGDLSVYWYQQSLDQGLQFLIQYYNGEERAKGNILERFSAQQFPDLHSELNLSSLELGDSALYFCASSVAPEETQYFGPGTRLLVL.

This clonotype has just a few counts. J is TRBJ2-1 and V is TRBV30; a possible D gene is TRBD2 (6 bases). This CDR3 region has 12 residues. With 3 bases removed from V and 8 bases from J, the gap between germline ends came to 11 bases. Germline-derived CDR1 and CDR2 are GTSNPN and SVGIG (reference sequence). CDR3 residues: CAWSGSGYEQFF. The CDR3 nucleotides read TGTGCCTGGAGCGGGAGTGGTTATGAGCAGTTCTTC.

This clonotype has just a few counts. The chain couples TRBV4-1 to TRBJ2-7; possible D gene TRBD2, 5 bases. The CDR3 runs 15 residues. V lost 4 bases and J 2 bases, leaving 15 bases between the germline ends. Germline V gene data show CDR1 as MGHRA and CDR2 as YSYEKL. The CDR3 spells CASSRGPTLAYEQYF. The CDR3 bases are TGCGCCAGCAGCCGCGGGCCCACTCTCGCCTACGAGCAGTACTTC.